The 14 T cell receptor beta chains in this list originate from one sample, sequenced in a study of blood T cell repertoires in COVID-19. Using immunoSEQ multiplex PCR, the repertoire was profiled, and TCRdb retains in-frame clones only, with some absent. The sample has over 300,000 clones, 85% to 90% seen once. Sequencing input: PBMCs or T cells enriched from blood (not recorded which). These receptors all stem from a woman between 18 and 29 years old who had recovered from COVID-19.

V gene TRBV6-5 combines with J gene TRBJ1-6; weak D call: TRBD1 (6 bases). Trimming shortened V by 5 bases and J by 14 bases, and 22 bases separated the two germline ends. Germline CDR1 MNHEY, CDR2 SVGAGI. CDR3 length equals 15 residues. CDR3 DNA: TGTGCCAGCAGTAACCAGGGTCGGGGACACAGTACCCTCCACTTT. Translation: CASSNQGRGHSTLHF.

This chain joins TRBV27 and TRBJ2-1, with D unclear. The germline gives CDR1 MNHEY, CDR2 SMNVEV (reference sequence). Between the trimmed V and J ends, which lost 0 bases and 3 bases, there was a span of 12 bases. There are 16 residues in the CDR3. The CDR3: CASSLSYGSGYNEQFF. In DNA, the CDR3 is TGTGCCAGCAGTTTATCCTACGGGTCGGGCTACAATGAGCAGTTCTTC.

The V gene is TRBV12-5, the J gene TRBJ2-5; 8 bases are a match to TRBD2. Per germline, CDR1 LGHNT and CDR2 FRNRAP. This CDR3 has 16 amino acids. V lost 5 bases and J lost 3; bases outside the gene matches: 11. The CDR3 loop reads CASGARGGDPKETQYF. CDR3 coding DNA: TGTGCTAGTGGTGCCCGGGGGGGGGACCCGAAAGAGACCCAGTACTTC. The complete variable domain, with remaining parts taken from reference TRBV12-5 and TRBJ2-5, reads DARVTQTPRHKVTEMGQEVTMRCQPILGHNTVFWYRQTMMQGLELLAYFRNRAPLDDSGMPKDRFSAEMPDATLATLKIQPSEPRDSAVYFCASGARGGDPKETQYFGPGTRLLVL.

The chain combines TRBV2 with TRBJ2-7, with a weak D call TRBD2 (6 bases). V was clipped by 7 bases and J by 1 base, with 14 bases between them. The CDR3 extends over 14 amino acids. Germline V gene sequence: CDR1 SNHLY, CDR2 FYNNEI. The CDR3: CASTSLGTSYEQYF. The CDR3 coding sequence is TGTGCCAGCACCTCTCTCGGGACTTCCTACGAGCAGTACTTC.

The gene calls are TRBV19 and TRBJ1-1; 9 positions agree with TRBD1. The CDR3 is 14 residues long. The junction had 4 bases not matched to a gene; V was cut back by 4 bases and J by 4 bases. Germline assignment: CDR1 LNHDA and CDR2 SQIVND (reference sequence). In DNA, the CDR3 is TGTGCCAGTAGTAAGACAGGGGGAGTCACTGAAGCTTTCTTT. Residues: CASSKTGGVTEAFF.

The chain has TRBV14 and TRBJ2-7, with D maybe TRBD1 (5 bases). The V and J ends lost 0 bases and 6 bases respectively, with 9 bases between them. Looked up from germline, CDR1 is SGHDN and CDR2 is FVKESK. The length of the CDR3 is 13 residues. The CDR3, as DNA: TGTGCCAGCAGCCAAGATAAAAGGGGCGAGCAGTACTTC. Encoded protein: CASSQDKRGEQYF.

The chain combines TRBV6-5 with TRBJ2-7; a possible D gene is TRBD2 (5 bases). V lost 2 bases to trimming and J lost 7 bases, with 6 bases between them. Germline V gene lookup returns CDR1 MNHEY and CDR2 SVGAGI. The CDR3 is 11 amino acids. As DNA, the CDR3 is TGTGCCAGCAGTTACGGGGAGGAGCAGTACTTC. Translating it yields CASSYGEEQYF.

This chain joins TRBV5-1 and TRBJ2-1, with D possibly matching TRBD2 (6 bases). CDR3 length equals 14 residues. Germline CDR1 SGHRS, CDR2 YFSETQ. V was trimmed by 3 bases and J by 6 bases, leaving 13 bases between them. The CDR3 here is CASSSTRLGNEQFF. For the CDR3, the DNA is TGCGCCAGCAGCTCGACCCGACTAGGCAATGAGCAGTTCTTC.

This clone appeared once. The V and J genes are TRBV5-6 and TRBJ2-5; TRBD2 is a possible D gene (6 bases). This CDR3 contains 15 residues. Trimming shortened V by 0 bases and J by 1 base, and 10 bases separated the two germline ends. Germline V gives CDR1 SGHDT, CDR2 YYEEEE. CDR3 nucleotides: TGTGCCAGCAGCTTGGCAGGGAGGAGCCAAGAGACCCAGTACTTC. Translating gives CASSLAGRSQETQYF.

The V call is TRBV2, the J call TRBJ1-1; D call uncertain. CDR1 and CDR2 from the germline V gene are SNHLY and FYNNEI. V was clipped by 4 bases and J by 0 bases, with 6 bases between them. The CDR3 sequence is 13 residues long. CDR3 in amino acids: CASSVTVNTEAFF. DNA for the CDR3: TGTGCCAGCAGTGTCACAGTGAACACTGAAGCTTTCTTT.

The V gene is TRBV7-9, the J gene TRBJ2-1; 8 bases are shared with TRBD1. Looked up from germline, CDR1 is SEHNR and CDR2 is FQNEAQ (reference sequence). The CDR3 consists of 17 residues. The V and J ends lost 5 bases and 6 bases, in that order; junction bases with no gene match: 15. Written as DNA, the CDR3 is TGTGCCAGCAGCGCCCTCCCACCGGGACAGGACGTCAATGAGCAGTTCTTC. Translating gives CASSALPPGQDVNEQFF.

The chain uses TRBV5-1 and TRBJ2-1, with 7 bases aligning to TRBD2. The CDR3 runs to 13 residues. V trimming: 7 bases; J trimming: 7 bases; junction bases outside the gene matches: 8. Germline V lookup: CDR1 SGHRS, CDR2 YFSETQ. The CDR3 DNA follows: TGCGCCAGCTGTTTGGGAGGGTCTAATGAGCAGTTCTTC. Translating gives CASCLGGSNEQFF.

The genes are TRBV28 and TRBJ1-2; perhaps TRBD1 as D (5 bases). The CDR3 loop spans 14 amino acids. CDR1 is MDHEN, CDR2 SYDVKM, per germline. The V gene lost 4 bases and the J gene lost 5 bases, with 14 bases spanning the gap. The DNA for the CDR3 is TGTGCCAGCAGTTCGGCGACAGTACGATATGGCTACACCTTC. It translates to CASSSATVRYGYTF.

The chain carries TRBV28 and TRBJ2-3, with 7 bases that match TRBD2. The CDR3 extends over 15 amino acids. Germline values: CDR1 MDHEN, CDR2 SYDVKM. Losses at the gene ends were 2 bases for V and 2 bases for J; bases not matched to a gene: 4. CDR3 residues: CASSLDTSDTDTQYF. The CDR3 DNA reads TGTGCCAGCAGTTTAGATACTAGCGACACAGATACGCAGTATTTT.